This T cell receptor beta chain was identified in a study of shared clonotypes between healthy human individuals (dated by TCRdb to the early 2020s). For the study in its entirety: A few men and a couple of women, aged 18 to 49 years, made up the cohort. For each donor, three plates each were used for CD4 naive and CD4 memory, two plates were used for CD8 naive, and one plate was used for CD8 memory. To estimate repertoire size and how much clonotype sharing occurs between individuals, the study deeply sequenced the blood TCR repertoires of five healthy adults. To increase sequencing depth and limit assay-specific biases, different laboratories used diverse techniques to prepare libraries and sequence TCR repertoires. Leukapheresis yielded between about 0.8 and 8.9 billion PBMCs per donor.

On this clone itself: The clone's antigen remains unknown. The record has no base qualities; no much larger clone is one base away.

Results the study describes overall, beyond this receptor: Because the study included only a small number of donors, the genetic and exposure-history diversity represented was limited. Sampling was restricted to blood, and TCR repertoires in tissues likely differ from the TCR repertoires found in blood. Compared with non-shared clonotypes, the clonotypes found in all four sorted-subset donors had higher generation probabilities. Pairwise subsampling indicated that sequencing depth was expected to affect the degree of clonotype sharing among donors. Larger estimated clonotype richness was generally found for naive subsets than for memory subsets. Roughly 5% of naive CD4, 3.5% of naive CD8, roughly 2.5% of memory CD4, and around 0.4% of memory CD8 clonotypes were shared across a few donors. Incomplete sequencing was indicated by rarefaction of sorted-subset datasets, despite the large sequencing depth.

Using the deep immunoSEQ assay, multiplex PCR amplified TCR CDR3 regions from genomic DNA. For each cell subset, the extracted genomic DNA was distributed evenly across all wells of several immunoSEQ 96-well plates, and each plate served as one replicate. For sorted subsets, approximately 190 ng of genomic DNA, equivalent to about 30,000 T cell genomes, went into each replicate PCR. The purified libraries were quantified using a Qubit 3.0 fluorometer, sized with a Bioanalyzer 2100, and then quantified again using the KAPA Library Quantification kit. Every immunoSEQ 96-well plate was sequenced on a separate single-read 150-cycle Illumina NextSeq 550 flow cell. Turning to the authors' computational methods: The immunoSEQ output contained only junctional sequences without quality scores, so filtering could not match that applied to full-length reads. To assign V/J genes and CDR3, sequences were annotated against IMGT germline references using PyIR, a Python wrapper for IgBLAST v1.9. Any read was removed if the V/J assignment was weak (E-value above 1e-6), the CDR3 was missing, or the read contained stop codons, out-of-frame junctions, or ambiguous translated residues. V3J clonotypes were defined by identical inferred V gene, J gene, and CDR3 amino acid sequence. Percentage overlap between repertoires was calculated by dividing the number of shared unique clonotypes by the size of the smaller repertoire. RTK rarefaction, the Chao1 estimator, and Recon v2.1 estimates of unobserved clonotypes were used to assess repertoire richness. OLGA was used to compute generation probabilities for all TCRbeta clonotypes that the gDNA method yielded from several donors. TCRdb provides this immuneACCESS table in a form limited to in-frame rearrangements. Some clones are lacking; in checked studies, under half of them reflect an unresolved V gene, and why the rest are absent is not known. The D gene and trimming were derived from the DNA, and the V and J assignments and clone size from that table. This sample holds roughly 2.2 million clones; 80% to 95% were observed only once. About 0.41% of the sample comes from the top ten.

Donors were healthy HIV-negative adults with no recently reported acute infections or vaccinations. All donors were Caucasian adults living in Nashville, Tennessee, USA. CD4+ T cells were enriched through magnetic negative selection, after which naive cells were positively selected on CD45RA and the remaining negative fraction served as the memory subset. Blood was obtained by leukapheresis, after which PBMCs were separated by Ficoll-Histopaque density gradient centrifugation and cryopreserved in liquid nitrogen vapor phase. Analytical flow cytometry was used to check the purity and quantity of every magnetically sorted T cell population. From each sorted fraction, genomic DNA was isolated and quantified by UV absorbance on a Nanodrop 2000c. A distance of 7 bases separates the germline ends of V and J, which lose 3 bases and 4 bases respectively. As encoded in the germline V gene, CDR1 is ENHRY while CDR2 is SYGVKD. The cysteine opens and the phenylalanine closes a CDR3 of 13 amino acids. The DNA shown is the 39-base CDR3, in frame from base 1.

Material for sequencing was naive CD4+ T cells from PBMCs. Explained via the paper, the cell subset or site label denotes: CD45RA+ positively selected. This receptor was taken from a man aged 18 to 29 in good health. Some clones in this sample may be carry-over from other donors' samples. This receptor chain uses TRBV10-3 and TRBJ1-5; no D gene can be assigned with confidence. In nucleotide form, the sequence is TGTGCCATCAGTGACAGCGCTAATCAGCCCCAGCATTTT. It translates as CAISDSANQPQHF.